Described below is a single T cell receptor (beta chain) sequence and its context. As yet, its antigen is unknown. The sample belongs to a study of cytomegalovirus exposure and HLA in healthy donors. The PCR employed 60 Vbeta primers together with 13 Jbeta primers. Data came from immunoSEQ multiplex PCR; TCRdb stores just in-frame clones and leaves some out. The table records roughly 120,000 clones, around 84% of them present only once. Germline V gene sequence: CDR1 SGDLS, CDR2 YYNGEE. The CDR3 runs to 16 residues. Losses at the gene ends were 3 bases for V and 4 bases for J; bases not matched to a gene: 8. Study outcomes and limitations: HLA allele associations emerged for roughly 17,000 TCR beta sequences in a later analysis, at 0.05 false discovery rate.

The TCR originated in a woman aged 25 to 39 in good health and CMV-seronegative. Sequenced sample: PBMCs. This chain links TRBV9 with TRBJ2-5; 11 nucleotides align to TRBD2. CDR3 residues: CASSAPGLAARETQYF. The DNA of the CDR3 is TGTGCCAGCAGCGCACCGGGACTAGCGGCTCGAGAGACCCAGTACTTC.